This passage covers 20 T cell receptor beta chains from one sample sequenced in a study of CD8 T cells in Susac syndrome (dated 2019 in TCRdb). Library preparation used the immunoSEQ multiplex PCR assay. RNA was extracted using the RNeasy kit, and roughly 0.45 to 1 microgram was reverse transcribed with random hexamers. TCRdb itself trimmed the public reads at Q25 with fastp, ran MiXCR and retained productive beta chains. When rows share a CDR3 protein, they turn into one entry using the most common DNA and genes. The sample has more than 200,000 distinct CDR3 sequences on record, approximately 90% of them singletons. Around 0.13% of the sample lies in the top ten. The sequenced material came from CD8+ T cells from PBMCs. These receptors were obtained from a human donor with multiple sclerosis.

The chain joins TRBV19 to TRBJ2-7, with 9 nucleotides matching TRBD1. The germline gives CDR1 LNHDA, CDR2 SQIVND (reference sequence). V gave up 6 bases and J gave up 4 bases; unmatched junction bases: 4. The length of the CDR3 is 13 residues. The CDR3 sequence is CASSPDRGYEQYF. The DNA for the CDR3 is TGTGCCAGTAGCCCGGACAGGGGTTACGAGCAGTACTTC. The full variable domain, in which reference TRBV19 and TRBJ2-7 provide the parts outside the CDR3, is DGGITQSPKYLFRKEGQNVTLSCEQNLNHDAMYWYRQDPGQGLRLIYYSQIVNDFQKGDIAEGYSVSREKKESFPLTVTSAQKNPTAFYLCASSPDRGYEQYFGPGTRLTVT.

The V gene is TRBV29-1, the J gene TRBJ2-7; weak D call: TRBD2 (5 bases). Germline CDR1 is SQVTM and CDR2 is ANQGSEA. V was clipped by 4 bases and J by 3 bases, with 16 bases between them. The CDR3 consists of 14 residues. In DNA, the CDR3 is TGCAGCGTTGTATCCCCATCGGGAATCTACGAGCAGTACTTC. Translating gives CSVVSPSGIYEQYF.

J is TRBJ2-5 and V is TRBV7-9, with a weak D call TRBD1 (5 bases). The CDR3 has 13 amino acids. Trimming stripped 3 bases from V and 5 bases from J, with 10 bases between. The germline V gene encodes CDR1 SEHNR and CDR2 FQNEAQ (reference sequence). The CDR3 DNA reads as TGTGCCAGCAGCTTCCTCTGGGGCGAGACCCAGTACTTC. Protein: CASSFLWGETQYF.

The V and J genes are TRBV30 and TRBJ1-1; D is uncertain. Germline CDR1 is GTSNPN and CDR2 is SVGIG (reference sequence). Deletions cut 5 bases from V and 2 bases from J, with 12 bases between. CDR3 length equals 13 residues. In nucleotides, the CDR3 is TGTGCCTGGGGGATTGGCGCAAACACTGAAGCTTTCTTT. Translating gives CAWGIGANTEAFF.

This chain joins TRBV5-6 and TRBJ2-5, with D uncertain. V was clipped by 4 bases and J by 0 bases, with 22 bases between them. CDR3 length equals 18 residues. From germline, CDR1 is SGHDT and CDR2 YYEEEE. This CDR3 is CASSTWWQSTPHQETQYF. CDR3 DNA: TGTGCCAGCAGCACCTGGTGGCAGTCAACACCCCACCAAGAGACCCAGTACTTC.

V is TRBV25-1 and J is TRBJ2-7, with 10 bases that match TRBD2. Looked up from germline, CDR1 is MGHDK and CDR2 is SYGVNS. The CDR3 runs to 15 residues. V was pared by 3 bases and J by 0 bases, with 2 bases of the junction left unmatched. DNA for the CDR3: TGTGCCAGCAGTGAGGCTAGCGGGAGCTCCTACGAGCAGTACTTC. It yields the protein CASSEASGSSYEQYF.

This clonotype was seen only once. J is TRBJ2-3 and V is TRBV9; D not resolved. CDR3 size: 13 residues. Trimming stripped 0 bases from V and 2 bases from J, with 4 bases between. Looked up from germline, CDR1 is SGDLS and CDR2 is YYNGEE. The CDR3 bases are TGTGCCAGCAGCGTAGATGACACAGATACGCAGTATTTT. It encodes CASSVDDTDTQYF.

The rearrangement joins TRBV27 to TRBJ2-6, with 7 bases fitting TRBD2. The V and J ends lost 8 bases and 2 bases, in that order; junction bases with no gene match: 3. Per germline, CDR1 MNHEY and CDR2 SMNVEV (reference sequence). This CDR3 is built from 14 residues. The CDR3 here is CASRRGAGANVLTF. In DNA, the CDR3 is TGTGCCAGCCGACGGGGGGCTGGGGCCAACGTCCTGACTTTC.

This rearrangement joins TRBV5-8 to TRBJ2-5; the D call may be TRBD1 or TRBD2 (5 bases each). Germline V CDR1 and CDR2: SGHTS, YDEGEE. Trimming left V 2 bases short and J 6 bases short, with 14 bases between. The CDR3 extends over 14 amino acids. CDR3 protein: CASSFAGAWQTQYF. The CDR3 DNA follows: TGTGCCAGCAGCTTTGCCGGGGCTTGGCAGACCCAGTACTTC. Based on the CDR3 plus reference TRBV5-8 and TRBJ2-5, the full variable domain is EAGVTQSPTHLIKTRGQQATLRCSPISGHTSVYWYQQALGLGLQFLLWYDEGEERNRGNFPPRFSGRQFPNYSSELNVNALELEDSALYLCASSFAGAWQTQYFGPGTRLLVL.

This chain joins TRBV20-1 and TRBJ2-7, with D tentatively TRBD1 or TRBD2 (5 bases each). The CDR3 consists of 14 residues. Trimming took off 0 bases at V and 2 bases at J, with 11 bases between the two ends. Germline values: CDR1 DFQATT, CDR2 SNEGSKA (reference sequence). CDR3 amino acids: CSARDHGDPYEQYF. The CDR3 nucleotides are TGCAGTGCTAGAGATCACGGGGACCCCTACGAGCAGTACTTC.

The J gene is TRBJ2-7, the V gene TRBV9; D perhaps matches TRBD2 (5 bases). The germline V gene encodes CDR1 SGDLS and CDR2 YYNGEE. Trimming pared 0 bases from V and 3 bases from J, leaving 13 bases between. This CDR3 is 15 amino acids long. The CDR3 DNA sequence: TGTGCCAGCAGCGTAGCGGCTGATGGGAGCTACGAGCAGTACTTC. Translation: CASSVAADGSYEQYF. Variable domain in full (rest from reference TRBV9 and TRBJ2-7): DSGVTQTPKHLITATGQRVTLRCSPRSGDLSVYWYQQSLDQGLQFLIQYYNGEERAKGNILERFSAQQFPDLHSELNLSSLELGDSALYFCASSVAADGSYEQYFGPGTRLTVT.

The rearrangement uses TRBV7-9 and TRBJ1-3, with D unresolved. Germline V lookup: CDR1 SEHNR, CDR2 FQNEAQ (reference sequence). V was trimmed by 5 bases and J by 0 bases, leaving 17 bases between them. The CDR3 loop spans 17 amino acids. The DNA of the CDR3 is TGTGCCAGCAGCGCACTAGTTATACAATCCTCTGGAAACACCATATATTTT. Translation gives CASSALVIQSSGNTIYF.

The chain combines TRBV12-5 with TRBJ2-3; the D is unclear. The CDR3 runs 14 residues. The germline V gene has CDR1 LGHNT and CDR2 FRNRAP. The ends were cut back, 7 bases at V and 2 bases at J, with 13 bases in the middle. CDR3 region: CASVLGPLTDTQYF. In DNA, the CDR3 is TGTGCTAGTGTCCTAGGACCACTCACAGATACGCAGTATTTT.

This clonotype has more than one count but fewer than ten. The chain couples TRBV27 to TRBJ2-1; D unclear. This CDR3 contains 11 residues. V lost 3 bases to trimming and J lost 9 bases, with 6 bases between them. Germline V gives CDR1 MNHEY, CDR2 SMNVEV (reference sequence). CDR3 amino acids: CASSLGAEQFF. CDR3 nucleotides: TGTGCCAGCAGTTTGGGTGCTGAGCAGTTCTTC.

This clonotype appeared once. The chain is built from TRBV14 and TRBJ2-1, with 15 positions matching TRBD2. V was clipped by 1 base and J by 8 bases; unmatched bases: 9. The germline gives CDR1 SGHDN, CDR2 FVKESK. The CDR3 has 18 residues. The CDR3 DNA reads as TGTGCCAGCAGCCAAGCAAGTTGGGGACTAGCGGGGGGTCATGAGCAGTTCTTC. Translation: CASSQASWGLAGGHEQFF.

The chain couples TRBV5-4 to TRBJ2-3; D gene uncertain. The CDR3 length is 15 residues. Trimming pared 1 base from V and 6 bases from J, leaving 15 bases between. Germline lookup yields CDR1 SGHNT and CDR2 YYREEE (reference sequence). The DNA of the CDR3 is TGTGCCAGCAGCTTGTATCTCCAGTCGGCGGATACGCAGTATTTT. It specifies CASSLYLQSADTQYF.

The chain employs TRBV29-1 and TRBJ2-5; D unresolved. The CDR3 length is 14 residues. The V end was cut by 3 bases, the J end by 5 bases, with 16 bases between. Germline CDR1 is SQVTM and CDR2 is ANQGSEA. The CDR3 region is CSVDGPPIGETQYF. CDR3 coding DNA: TGCAGCGTTGACGGCCCCCCCATCGGTGAGACCCAGTACTTC.

J is TRBJ1-4 and V is TRBV7-9; no definite D call. Germline V gene lookup returns CDR1 SEHNR and CDR2 FQNEAQ (reference sequence). The ends were cut back, 5 bases at V and 7 bases at J, with 8 bases in the middle. The CDR3 contains 12 residues. CDR3 amino acids: CASSDWSEKLFF. Here the CDR3 DNA reads TGTGCCAGCAGCGACTGGAGTGAAAAACTGTTTTTT.

The chain is built from TRBV20-1 and TRBJ1-2, with D hard to call. This CDR3 spans 14 amino acids. Germline V gives CDR1 DFQATT, CDR2 SNEGSKA (reference sequence). Trimming cost V 3 bases and J 3 bases, with 14 bases left between them. This CDR3 is CSASDNRYHYGYTF. DNA of the CDR3: TGCAGTGCTAGCGACAATCGTTATCACTATGGCTACACCTTC.

The rearrangement joins TRBV6-5 to TRBJ1-2; TRBD1 might be the D (5 bases). There are 17 residues in the CDR3. The ends were cut back, 1 base at V and 4 bases at J, with 19 bases in the middle. Per germline, CDR1 MNHEY and CDR2 SVGAGI. The CDR3 DNA follows: TGTGCCAGCAGTTACTTTCCTCAGCAGGGAAGGGTCTATGGCTACACCTTC. Its translation is CASSYFPQQGRVYGYTF.